Presented here are 12 T cell receptor beta chains from one specimen sequenced in a study of control samples from healthy donors and cancer patients (dated by TCRdb to 2019 to 2021). Libraries were constructed by the immunoSEQ multiplex PCR assay. Sourced from immuneACCESS, this table was stored by TCRdb with only in-frame sequences that have V and J called. A share of the clones is absent; for the studies checked, an unresolved V gene accounts for under half, and the remainder has no known explanation. This sample holds 85,000 to 100,000 clones; 90% to 95% were observed only once. 8% to 9.5% of the sample lies in the top ten. Sequenced: blood. The receptor source for this set is a man younger than 35 in good health.

This clone was counted a single time. The genes are TRBV10-3 and TRBJ1-2, with a tentative D call TRBD1 (5 bases). CDR3 length: 15 residues. The ends were cut back, 6 bases at V and 4 bases at J, with 18 bases in the middle. CDR1 and CDR2 from the germline V gene are ENHRY and SYGVKD. The CDR3 coding sequence is TGTGCCATCAGCGAGGAGGGACGGCGATCCTATGGCTACACCTTC. Translated: CAISEEGRRSYGYTF.

V usage is TRBV5-6 and J usage is TRBJ1-2; unclear D gene. CDR3 length: 11 amino acids. V was pared by 3 bases and J by 3 bases, with 3 bases between. Germline assignment: CDR1 SGHDT and CDR2 YYEEEE. CDR3 amino acids: CASSSYYGYTF. DNA for the CDR3: TGTGCCAGCAGCTCCTACTATGGCTACACCTTC.

This chain uses TRBV7-3 with TRBJ2-2; weak D call: TRBD1 (6 bases). The CDR3 contains 15 residues. Germline values: CDR1 SGHTA, CDR2 FQGTGA. V was cut by 3 bases and J by 3 bases, with 11 bases left in between. The CDR3 DNA follows: TGTGCCAGCAGCTTTAGACAGGATCACACCGGGGAGCTGTTTTTT. This gives the protein CASSFRQDHTGELFF. Full variable domain (rest looked up from reference TRBV7-3 and TRBJ2-2): GAGVSQTPSNKVTEKGKYVELRCDPISGHTALYWYRQSLGQGPEFLIYFQGTGAADDSGLPNDRFFAVRPEGSVSTLKIQRTERGDSAVYLCASSFRQDHTGELFFGEGSRLTVL.

The chain couples TRBV11-2 to TRBJ2-7; perhaps TRBD1 as D (6 bases). Per germline, CDR1 SGHAT and CDR2 FQNNGV. Trimming removed 5 bases from V and 0 bases from J, with 11 bases in between. There are 14 residues in the CDR3. CDR3 region: CASSVGHRSYEQYF. The CDR3, as DNA: TGTGCCAGCAGCGTGGGACACCGCTCCTACGAGCAGTACTTC. Full variable domain (outside the CDR3, taken from reference TRBV11-2 and TRBJ2-7): EAGVAQSPRYKIIEKRQSVAFWCNPISGHATLYWYQQILGQGPKLLIQFQNNGVVDDSQLPKDRFSAERLKGVDSTLKIQPAKLEDSAVYLCASSVGHRSYEQYFGPGTRLTVT.

The chain uses TRBV30 and TRBJ2-3; D not certain. The germline V gene has CDR1 GTSNPN and CDR2 SVGIG (reference sequence). Trimming pared 5 bases from V and 2 bases from J, leaving 5 bases between. The CDR3 runs 11 residues. The CDR3 here is CAWSFTDTQYF. For the CDR3, the DNA is TGTGCCTGGTCTTTCACAGATACGCAGTATTTT.

The chain is built from TRBV5-5 and TRBJ1-4; 10 bases are shared with TRBD1. The CDR3 consists of 15 residues. Trimming at V came to 4 bases and at J to 6 bases, leaving 6 bases not matched to a gene. CDR1 and CDR2 from the germline V gene are SGHKS and YYEKEE (reference sequence). Here the CDR3 reads CASSRSGTGDEKLFF. The CDR3 nucleotides read TGTGCCAGCAGCAGATCCGGGACAGGGGATGAAAAACTGTTTTTT.

This chain connects TRBV19 to TRBJ2-5; tentatively, D is TRBD1 (6 bases). CDR1 is LNHDA, CDR2 SQIVND, per germline (reference sequence). Trimming pared 4 bases from V and 1 base from J, leaving 16 bases between. This CDR3 comprises 16 residues. The CDR3 sequence: CASSTRTAGLQETQYF. The CDR3 DNA is TGTGCCAGTAGTACCCGGACAGCCGGGCTCCAAGAGACCCAGTACTTC.

This clone was detected once. The chain couples TRBV2 to TRBJ2-3; 8 bases are shared with TRBD1. The V gene end was trimmed by 2 bases and the J gene end by 4 bases; junction bases not matched to a gene: 8. This CDR3 spans 16 amino acids. Germline-derived CDR1 and CDR2 are SNHLY and FYNNEI. The CDR3 DNA sequence: TGTGCCAGCAGTGAACAAGGCAGGGGGCGAGCAGATACGCAGTATTTT. The encoded protein is CASSEQGRGRADTQYF. Drawing the rest from reference TRBV2 and TRBJ2-3, the complete variable domain is EPEVTQTPSHQVTQMGQEVILRCVPISNHLYFYWYRQILGQKVEFLVSFYNNEISEKSEIFDDQFSVERPDGSNFTLKIRSTKLEDSAMYFCASSEQGRGRADTQYFGPGTRLTVL.

The gene calls are TRBV30 and TRBJ1-5; no reliable D call. This CDR3 is built from 14 residues. V lost 3 bases, J lost 5 bases, and 14 bases lay in between. Germline values: CDR1 GTSNPN, CDR2 SVGIG (reference sequence). The CDR3 sequence is CAWSAGPGDQPQHF. The CDR3 DNA sequence: TGTGCCTGGAGCGCTGGACCGGGAGATCAGCCCCAGCATTTT.

V gene TRBV3-1 (or the pseudogene TRBV3-2) combines with J gene TRBJ1-6, with D uncertain. The CDR3 consists of 15 residues. Germline V gives CDR1 LGHDT, CDR2 YNNKEL (reference sequence). V lost 3 bases and J lost 14, with 20 bases in between. CDR3 in amino acids: CASSQGSTFSKALHF. The CDR3 region has the DNA TGTGCCAGCAGCCAGGGGTCGACCTTCTCAAAGGCCCTCCACTTT.

The chain carries TRBV6-1 and TRBJ1-2; D might be TRBD1 (5 bases). Trimming removed 4 bases at V and 0 bases at J, with 24 bases between. Germline V gives CDR1 MNHNS, CDR2 SASEGT. CDR3 length: 19 amino acids. The DNA for the CDR3 is TGTGCCAGCAGTGGGCTAACCGACAGCCTAAGATGGGCTAACTATGGCTACACCTTC. Translating it yields CASSGLTDSLRWANYGYTF.

The J gene is TRBJ1-1, the V gene TRBV7-9, with D possibly TRBD1 on 5 matching bases. V lost 3 bases and J lost 0, with 14 bases in between. Germline values: CDR1 SEHNR, CDR2 FQNEAQ (reference sequence). This CDR3 has 16 residues. The CDR3 sequence: CASSFPTTGMNTEAFF. The CDR3 DNA sequence: TGTGCCAGCAGCTTTCCAACTACAGGCATGAACACTGAAGCTTTCTTT.